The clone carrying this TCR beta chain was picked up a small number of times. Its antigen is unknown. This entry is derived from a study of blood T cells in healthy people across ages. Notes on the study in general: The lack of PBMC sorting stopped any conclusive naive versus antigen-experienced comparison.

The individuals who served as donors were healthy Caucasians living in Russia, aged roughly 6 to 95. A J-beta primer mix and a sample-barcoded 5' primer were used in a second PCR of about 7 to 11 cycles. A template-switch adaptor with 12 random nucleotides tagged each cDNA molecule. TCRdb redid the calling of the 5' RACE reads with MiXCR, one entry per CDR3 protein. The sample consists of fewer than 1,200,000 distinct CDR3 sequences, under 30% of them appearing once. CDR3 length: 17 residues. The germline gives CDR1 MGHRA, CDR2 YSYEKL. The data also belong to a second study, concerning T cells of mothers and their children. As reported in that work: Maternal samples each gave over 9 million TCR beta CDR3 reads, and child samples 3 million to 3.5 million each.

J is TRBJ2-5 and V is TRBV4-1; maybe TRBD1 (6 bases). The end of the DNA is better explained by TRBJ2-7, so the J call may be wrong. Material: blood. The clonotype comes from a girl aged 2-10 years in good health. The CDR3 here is CASSQDKVGRGRYEQYF. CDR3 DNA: TGCGCCAGCAGCCAAGATAAGGTGGGCAGGGGACGATACGAGCAGTACTTC.